This T cell receptor beta chain was observed in a study of T cells in Graves' hyperthyroidism and ophthalmopathy. Looking at the study overall: Peripheral blood was drawn at first diagnosis, prior to all treatment.

This clonotype was counted at least ten times. CDR3 length equals 15 residues. V was clipped by 9 bases and J by 2 bases, with 19 bases between them. Germline lookup yields CDR1 MDHEN and CDR2 SYDVKM. RNA transcripts yielded amplified TCR beta CDR3 regions. A first-round RT-PCR of the TCR CDR3 used the HTBI primer set. TCRdb called the multiplex PCR reads again in MiXCR, with one record for every CDR3 protein. Among 350,000 or so distinct CDR3 sequences listed, around 20% were seen once. The PBMCs were taken from around 9.1 ml of fresh peripheral blood. The receptor's source is a woman aged 45-65 years with Graves' hyperthyroidism. Specimen: blood. The gene calls are TRBV28 and TRBJ1-1; tentative D call: TRBD1 (5 bases). The CDR3: CASWSGGVDNTEAFF. The CDR3 bases are TGTGCCAGTTGGAGCGGGGGGGTCGATAACACTGAAGCTTTCTTT.